This entry lists 30 T cell receptor beta chains sequenced from one sample in a study of vaccination effects on CD4 cells after COVID-19. Cultured cells yielded isolated CD4+ T cells after approximately nine days. All participants had two doses of either the BNT162b2 or mRNA-1273 vaccine. These receptors' targets are unknown. This table comes from immunoSEQ multiplex PCR, and its TCRdb copy is limited to in-frame clones, with some not included. Of tens of thousands of clones in the sample, 65% to 80% were seen once. Sequenced here: CD4+ T cells from PBMCs cultured without peptide, sampled after COVID-19 vaccination. All receptors derive from a human donor who received a COVID-19 vaccine.

The rearrangement uses TRBV28 and TRBJ2-3, with 8 nucleotides matching TRBD2. This CDR3 is 14 amino acids long. The ends lost 9 bases at V and 0 bases at J; junction bases unmatched: 5. CDR1 and CDR2 (germline): MDHEN, SYDVKM. CDR3 DNA: TGTGCCAGTGTCCGGGGGGGTAGCACAGATACGCAGTATTTT. Amino acid sequence: CASVRGGSTDTQYF.

The chain uses TRBV2 and TRBJ1-2; 8 bases align to TRBD1. The J segment lost 3 bases and the V segment lost 7 bases, leaving 7 bases of the junction unmatched. This CDR3 region has 14 residues. Germline V CDR1 and CDR2: SNHLY, FYNNEI. CDR3 protein: CASNGQGLYYGYTF. The CDR3 region has the DNA TGTGCCAGCAACGGACAGGGACTATACTATGGCTACACCTTC.

The V call is TRBV6-9, the J call TRBJ2-5, with 9 bases fitting TRBD1. The CDR3 is made up of 15 amino acids. The germline V gene encodes CDR1 MNHGY and CDR2 SVAAGI. Trimming removed 5 bases from V and 5 bases from J; junction bases left unmatched: 9. CDR3 nucleotide sequence: TGTGCCAGCAGTACCGTGGGACAGGGCGACGAGACCCAGTACTTC. The encoded protein is CASSTVGQGDETQYF.

This clone has only a few counts. The J gene is TRBJ2-7, the V gene TRBV7-9; D may be TRBD2 (6 bases). The CDR3 is 15 amino acids. Germline V gives CDR1 SEHNR, CDR2 FQNEAQ (reference sequence). Trimming took 7 bases from V and 5 from J, leaving 21 bases between them. As DNA, the CDR3 is TGTGCCAGCACCTTGGGAGGTCACAAAGGGGACGAGCAGTACGTC. This codes for CASTLGGHKGDEQYV.

This chain uses TRBV19 with TRBJ1-6; perhaps TRBD1 as D (6 bases). With 4 bases removed from V and 4 bases from J, the gap between germline ends came to 11 bases. This CDR3 is 15 amino acids long. Germline V CDR1 and CDR2: LNHDA, SQIVND (reference sequence). CDR3 sequence reads: CASSTGQRYNSPLHF. The CDR3 bases are TGTGCCAGTAGTACCGGACAGCGATATAATTCACCCCTCCACTTT.

This clone was detected only a few times. The V gene is TRBV7-2, the J gene TRBJ2-2; D not resolved. V was clipped by 1 base and J by 5 bases, with 14 bases between them. Germline CDR1 SGHTA, CDR2 FQGNSA. This CDR3 region has 16 residues. The CDR3 reads CASSLVGVELTGELFF. As DNA, the CDR3 is TGTGCCAGCAGCTTAGTTGGAGTAGAGCTAACCGGGGAGCTGTTTTTT.

This chain joins TRBV30 and TRBJ1-2; D uncertain. CDR1 and CDR2 from the germline V gene are GTSNPN and SVGIG (reference sequence). The CDR3 is 11 residues long. Deletions cut 7 bases from V and 5 bases from J, with 11 bases between. CDR3 loop: CASIWGYGYTF. The CDR3 DNA sequence: TGTGCCTCAATCTGGGGTTATGGCTACACCTTC.

This clone was seen more than once but under ten times. The chain is built from TRBV5-1 and TRBJ1-1; a weak D match, TRBD1 (5 bases). Trimming shortened V by 0 bases and J by 4 bases, and 13 bases separated the two germline ends. The CDR3 spans 15 residues. The germline V gene has CDR1 SGHRS and CDR2 YFSETQ. The CDR3 DNA is TGCGCCAGCAGCTTGGTGGGGGATTTGGGCACTGAAGCTTTCTTT. This encodes CASSLVGDLGTEAFF.

The chain is built from TRBV18 and TRBJ2-7, with 7 bases fitting TRBD1. The junction had 3 bases not matched to a gene; V was cut back by 3 bases and J by 1 base. From germline, CDR1 is KGHSH and CDR2 LQKENI. The CDR3 has 14 amino acids. For the CDR3, the DNA is TGTGCCAGCTCACCCAGACAGGGTTCCTACGAGCAGTACGTC. This encodes CASSPRQGSYEQYV.

This clone was detected only once. The CDR3 DNA reads as TGTGCCAGCAGTTTCAGTCAAAAACTGTTTTTT. Translating gives CASSFSQKLFF. The chain recombines TRBV12-3 or TRBV12-4 with TRBJ1-4; D not resolved. V was pared by 3 bases and J by 9 bases, with 5 bases between. The CDR3 consists of 11 residues.

This clone occurred once. V usage is TRBV29-1 and J usage is TRBJ2-3; D remains ambiguous. Between the trimmed V and J ends, which lost 1 base and 3 bases, there was a span of 8 bases. This CDR3 is 13 amino acids long. Germline CDR1 SQVTM, CDR2 ANQGSEA. The CDR3 loop is CSVEVGPTDTQYF. DNA for the CDR3: TGCAGCGTTGAAGTAGGCCCTACAGATACGCAGTATTTT.

V is TRBV2 and J is TRBJ2-1; 9 nucleotides agree with TRBD1. Trimming took 5 bases from V and 4 from J; bases not matched to a gene: 6. The germline gives CDR1 SNHLY, CDR2 FYNNEI. The CDR3 is 15 amino acids. CDR3 coding DNA: TGTGCCAGCAGTCGGGAACAGGGGGCGTACAATGAGCAGTTCTTC. Residues: CASSREQGAYNEQFF.

The V and J genes are TRBV6-5 and TRBJ1-1; D unresolved. Germline CDR1 and CDR2: MNHEY and SVGAGI. V lost 6 bases, J lost 2 bases, and 7 bases lay in between. The CDR3 extends over 12 amino acids. CDR3 DNA sequence: TGTGCCAGCAGGAAGGGAAACACTGAAGCTTTCTTT. This gives the protein CASRKGNTEAFF.

The chain carries TRBV10-3 and TRBJ1-2, with 7 bases fitting TRBD1. CDR3 length: 13 amino acids. V dropped 3 bases and J dropped 2; count of bases not matched to a gene: 0. The germline gives CDR1 ENHRY, CDR2 SYGVKD. The CDR3 here is CAISDRGNYGYTF. CDR3 sequence (DNA): TGTGCCATCAGTGACAGGGGGAACTATGGCTACACCTTC.

V and J are TRBV11-2 and TRBJ2-1; a weak D match, TRBD2 (6 bases). The CDR3 contains 16 residues. V dropped 5 bases and J dropped 6 bases, with 20 bases sitting between them. Germline V gene sequence: CDR1 SGHAT, CDR2 FQNNGV. Written as DNA, the CDR3 is TGTGCCAGCAGCCACTTCCGGGAGCATAGATTCAATGAGCAGTTCTTC. Translation: CASSHFREHRFNEQFF. The full variable domain, rest sourced from reference TRBV11-2 and TRBJ2-1, is EAGVAQSPRYKIIEKRQSVAFWCNPISGHATLYWYQQILGQGPKLLIQFQNNGVVDDSQLPKDRFSAERLKGVDSTLKIQPAKLEDSAVYLCASSHFREHRFNEQFFGPGTRLTVL.

The CDR3 DNA reads TGTGCCAGCAGTACCCTAGCGGGGGGGCGGGAGACCCAGTACTTC. Amino acid sequence: CASSTLAGGRETQYF. This chain links TRBV27 with TRBJ2-5; 12 bases fit TRBD2. V was pared by 5 bases and J by 5 bases, with 6 bases of the junction left unmatched. CDR1 is MNHEY and CDR2 is SMNVEV in the germline V gene (reference sequence). The CDR3 is 15 residues long.

V is TRBV5-4 and J is TRBJ2-3; D gene ambiguous. Trimming took 2 bases from V and 4 from J, leaving 20 bases between them. Germline CDR1 is SGHNT and CDR2 is YYREEE (reference sequence). The CDR3 consists of 17 residues. CDR3 coding DNA: TGTGCCAGCAGCTTCCATCAACGAGACGACAACTCAGATACGCAGTATTTT. Residues: CASSFHQRDDNSDTQYF.

The chain employs TRBV7-3 and TRBJ1-1; tentatively, D is TRBD1 (6 bases). CDR3 length: 15 residues. Looked up from germline, CDR1 is SGHTA and CDR2 is FQGTGA. V was pared by 4 bases and J by 4 bases, with 16 bases between. DNA of the CDR3: TGTGCCAGCAGCTCAGACTCAGGGGTTCCCACTGAAGCTTTCTTT. Amino acids: CASSSDSGVPTEAFF.

The chain's CDR3 is CASSDGTRGSNEKLFF. As DNA, the CDR3 is TGTGCCAGTAGTGATGGGACCCGAGGGTCTAATGAAAAACTGTTTTTT. The chain employs TRBV19 and TRBJ1-4; maybe TRBD1 (5 bases). Germline V gene sequence: CDR1 LNHDA, CDR2 SQIVND (reference sequence). This CDR3 contains 16 residues. The V end was cut by 5 bases, the J end by 3 bases, with 16 bases between.

This clone was seen only a few times. The chain carries TRBV6-5 and TRBJ1-6, with 7 bases aligning to TRBD1. The germline V gene encodes CDR1 MNHEY and CDR2 SVGAGI. CDR3 length: 15 residues. V was clipped by 6 bases and J by 6 bases; unmatched bases: 8. The CDR3 nucleotides read TGTGCCAGCAGCGACCCCGGACAGGTTAATTCACCCCTCCACTTT. Its translation is CASSDPGQVNSPLHF.

V usage is TRBV7-2 and J usage is TRBJ2-5; possibly TRBD1 for D (5 bases). Germline V gene sequence: CDR1 SGHTA, CDR2 FQGNSA. The ends were cut back, 0 bases at V and 2 bases at J, with 7 bases in the middle. The CDR3 extends over 14 amino acids. CDR3 sequence (DNA): TGTGCCAGCAGCTTAGCGGGGCTTCAAGAGACCCAGTACTTC. It yields the protein CASSLAGLQETQYF.

Here the CDR3 DNA reads TGTGCCAGCAGCTTATATCCGTACGAGCAGTACGTC. It encodes CASSLYPYEQYV. The genes are TRBV7-2 and TRBJ2-7; D unclear. Germline V CDR1 and CDR2: SGHTA, FQGNSA. V was shortened by 2 bases and J by 4 bases, with 6 bases between the two germline ends. The CDR3 totals 12 residues.

The CDR3 DNA follows: TGTGCCAGCAGCTTAGCAAGATTCGGAGCGGACCAAGAGACCCAGTACTTC. The encoded protein is CASSLARFGADQETQYF. J is TRBJ2-5 and V is TRBV7-2, with a possible D match to TRBD2 (5 bases). Germline-derived CDR1 and CDR2 are SGHTA and FQGNSA. V was cut by 0 bases and J by 0 bases, with 14 bases left in between. This CDR3 has 17 residues.

This chain uses TRBV7-3 with TRBJ1-1; the D gene is possibly TRBD1 (6 bases). CDR1 SGHTA and CDR2 FQGTGA come from the germline V gene. Trimming took 2 bases from V and 1 from J, leaving 11 bases between them. The CDR3 length is 15 residues. CDR3 protein: CASSLGGRTNTEAFF. DNA for the CDR3: TGTGCCAGCAGCTTAGGGGGGCGGACGAACACTGAAGCTTTCTTT.

The chain is built from TRBV29-1 and TRBJ1-2; 7 bases line up with TRBD1. The CDR3 contains 13 residues. V shed 7 bases and J 4 bases; nucleotides not matched to a gene: 9. Per the germline V gene, CDR1 is SQVTM and CDR2 is ANQGSEA. CDR3 residues: CSGIRQGSYGYTF. The CDR3 DNA is TGCAGCGGCATCAGACAGGGTAGCTATGGCTACACCTTC.

The chain has TRBV19 and TRBJ2-2; 8 bases align to TRBD1. This CDR3 is built from 15 residues. Germline values: CDR1 LNHDA, CDR2 SQIVND (reference sequence). Trimming cost V 5 bases and J 7 bases; bases outside gene matches: 9. CDR3 DNA sequence: TGTGCCAGTAGTGCCAGGACAGGGTCGGTCGGGGAGCTGTTTTTT. It yields the protein CASSARTGSVGELFF.

V usage is TRBV12-2 and J usage is TRBJ2-5; the table names TRBD1, a call not compared with the DNA. TRBV12-2 is recorded as a pseudogene. The CDR3 extends over 19 amino acids. CDR3 loop: CASRLLIGRFEGFQETQYF. As DNA, the CDR3 is TGTGCAAGTCGCTTATTAATTGGGCGCTTTGAAGGATTCCAAGAGACCCAGTACTTC.

The gene calls are TRBV5-1 and TRBJ1-2, with D maybe TRBD1 (5 bases). CDR1 and CDR2 (germline): SGHRS, YFSETQ. The V and J ends lost 0 bases and 7 bases respectively, with 10 bases between them. This CDR3 contains 13 residues. This chain's CDR3 is CASSLGGGFGYTF. The CDR3, as DNA: TGCGCCAGCAGCTTGGGTGGGGGATTTGGCTACACCTTC.

The chain is built from TRBV15 and TRBJ2-2; 8 nucleotides match TRBD1. Unmatched junction bases numbered 5, after V lost 0 bases and J lost 2 bases. The CDR3 covers 17 residues. CDR1 is LNHNV, CDR2 YYDKDF, per germline (reference sequence). Written as DNA, the CDR3 is TGTGCCACCAGCAGAGATCTCGGACAGGGAAACACCGGGGAGCTGTTTTTT. The encoded protein is CATSRDLGQGNTGELFF.

The table lists this clone with a few counts. The chain links TRBV5-1 to TRBJ1-2; D gene unclear. Trimming took off 1 base at V and 1 base at J, with 8 bases between the two ends. This CDR3 has 14 residues. Germline V gene sequence: CDR1 SGHRS, CDR2 YFSETQ. The CDR3 region is CASSLNSFNYGYTF. CDR3 nucleotide sequence: TGCGCCAGCAGCTTGAATTCATTTAACTATGGCTACACCTTC.